These 10 T cell receptor beta chains originate from one sample sequenced in a study of T-cell reconstitution after alpha-beta-depleted transplantation in children. Preparation of the TCRbeta library involved a method that used unique molecular identifiers. MiXCR, run by TCRdb on the PCR reads, gives a single entry per CDR3 protein. The data contain fewer than 550,000 distinct CDR3 sequences, approximately 11% of them singletons. The specimen was PBMCs from the stem cell graft donor, collected from the stem cell graft. All receptors come from a human donor who donated a stem cell graft to a child with acute myeloid leukemia.

Only a few counts were recorded for this clonotype. The chain joins TRBV29-1 to TRBJ2-3, with a weak D call TRBD1 (5 bases). Trimming cost V 6 bases and J 1 base, with 8 bases left between them. This CDR3 is 12 amino acids long. Germline V gene data show CDR1 as SQVTM and CDR2 as ANQGSEA. In DNA form, the CDR3 reads TGCAGCGTCGGACACCGCACAGATACGCAGTATTTT. Its translation is CSVGHRTDTQYF.

The V and J genes are TRBV20-1 and TRBJ1-2, with TRBD1 matching over 8 bases. Germline trimming cut 5 bases from V and 4 bases from J; bases unmatched to any gene: 9. Germline CDR1 DFQATT, CDR2 SNEGSKA (reference sequence). This CDR3 spans 14 amino acids. CDR3 region: CSAFHRGEAYGYTF. The CDR3 DNA reads as TGCAGTGCTTTTCACAGGGGGGAGGCCTATGGCTACACCTTC.

Many counts were recorded for this clonotype. The chain employs TRBV5-6 and TRBJ2-5; D possibly corresponds to TRBD2 (7 bases). Germline CDR1 SGHDT, CDR2 YYEEEE. Trimming stripped 3 bases from V and 4 bases from J, with 22 bases between. This CDR3 is 17 amino acids long. The CDR3 nucleotides are TGTGCCAGCAGCTACGGTGGAGGGGGGGACCTCCCAGAGACCCAGTACTTC. Encoded protein: CASSYGGGGDLPETQYF.

The V and J genes are TRBV7-2 and TRBJ2-5; tentatively, D is TRBD2 (6 bases). Deletions cut 5 bases from V and 4 bases from J, with 14 bases between. Germline assignment: CDR1 SGHTA and CDR2 FQGNSA. This CDR3 contains 14 residues. The CDR3 spells CASSPRRASETQYF. DNA for the CDR3: TGTGCCAGCAGCCCTCGGAGGGCCTCAGAGACCCAGTACTTC.

The rearrangement uses TRBV20-1 and TRBJ2-4; TRBD2 matches 9 bases. Germline V CDR1 and CDR2: DFQATT, SNEGSKA (reference sequence). The ends lost 5 bases at V and 0 bases at J; junction bases unmatched: 5. The CDR3 has 15 amino acids. CDR3 loop: CSAPRAGGAKNIQYF. The CDR3 region has the DNA TGCAGTGCTCCACGAGCGGGAGGAGCCAAAAACATTCAGTACTTC.

This clonotype was seen a few times. The chain combines TRBV12-3 or TRBV12-4 with TRBJ2-2; D gene uncertain. V was cut by 4 bases and J by 6 bases, with 18 bases left in between. The CDR3 runs to 16 residues. CDR3 sequence (DNA): TGTGCCAGCAGTTCCCCGGAAGTTTCGTCGGCCGGGGAGCTGTTTTTT. As protein: CASSSPEVSSAGELFF.

V usage is TRBV6-1 and J usage is TRBJ2-1; D not resolved. V gave up 6 bases and J gave up 9 bases, with 15 bases separating them. Per germline, CDR1 MNHNS and CDR2 SASEGT. CDR3 length equals 13 residues. This chain's CDR3 is CASRTAGWGEQFF. The DNA of the CDR3 is TGTGCCAGCAGAACAGCCGGTTGGGGTGAGCAGTTCTTC.

This clonotype was seen only a few times. The chain uses TRBV12-3 or TRBV12-4 and TRBJ2-4; D call uncertain. This CDR3 is built from 12 residues. V dropped 6 bases and J dropped 1 base, with 4 bases sitting between them. CDR3 nucleotides: TGTGCCAGCAGCCCGGCCAAAAACATTCAGTACTTC. Translated, it gives CASSPAKNIQYF.

The J gene is TRBJ2-7, the V gene TRBV13, with 11 bases identical to TRBD2. The V and J ends lost 0 bases and 4 bases, in that order; junction bases with no gene match: 8. The V gene's germline CDR1 is PRHDT and CDR2 FYEKMQ (reference sequence). The CDR3 totals 17 residues. CDR3 sequence reads: CASSLGETGTSGYEQYF. The CDR3 nucleotides read TGTGCCAGCAGCTTAGGAGAAACCGGGACTAGCGGTTACGAGCAGTACTTC.

This clonotype was recorded many times. This chain connects TRBV2 to TRBJ2-4; D is possibly TRBD2 (6 bases). Looked up from germline, CDR1 is SNHLY and CDR2 is FYNNEI. The CDR3 consists of 16 residues. The ends were cut back, 6 bases at V and 1 base at J, with 16 bases in the middle. CDR3 DNA: TGTGCCAGCAGCCTTGAGGGACGGGGGGCCAAAAACATTCAGTACTTC. It specifies CASSLEGRGAKNIQYF.